The rows below give T cell receptor beta chains drawn from one sample of a study of post-analysis software for immune sequencing data. TCRdb reprocessed the PCR reads with MiXCR, giving one entry per CDR3 protein. The sample carries 600,000 to 700,000 distinct CDR3 sequences, approximately 60% recorded once. Sequenced: blood. The receptors derive from a girl aged 2 to 10 with multiple sclerosis. The conserved cysteine and the conserved F or W are not part of the CDR3 here.

J	length	V	CDR3
TRBJ1-5	12	TRBV5-6	ASNKKRSNQPQH
TRBJ1-6	12	TRBV11-2	ASSNTGTATPLH
TRBJ1-2	13	TRBV6-5	ASIYKIGQGYGYT
TRBJ2-5	13	TRBV5-4	ASSRSRGLRETQY
TRBJ2-3	13	TRBV6-1	ASSVGQGASDTQY
TRBJ1-2	10	TRBV6-2/TRBV6-3	ASTGQGYGYT
TRBJ1-2	14	TRBV5-1	ASSFSGTASNYGYT
TRBJ2-1	14	TRBV20-1	SEGLAGGEGDNEQF
TRBJ1-2	11	TRBV6-1	ASRRQGDYGYT
TRBJ2-3	17	TRBV18	ASSPLDLRLAGGTDTQY
TRBJ2-7	11	TRBV28	ASSLGATDEQY
TRBJ2-5	11	TRBV7-9	ASFSGGLETQY
TRBJ1-2	11	TRBV19	ARIRTGGYGYT
TRBJ2-1	15	TRBV10-3	AISAGLAGGAYNEQF
TRBJ1-6	14	TRBV27	ASSLERSTYNSPLH
TRBJ1-1	12	TRBV12-3/TRBV12-4	ASSPSGTATEAF
TRBJ2-5	13	TRBV5-1	ASSLAGDRGETRY
TRBJ2-7	14	TRBV5-1	ASSLDPGQGYYEQY
TRBJ2-7	11	TRBV6-6	SSSYSGSYEQY
TRBJ2-1	15	TRBV7-2	ASSLGAGAGVYNEQF
TRBJ2-3	9	TRBV13	ASSGLDTQY
TRBJ1-4	12	TRBV4-1	ASSPVGEREKLF
TRBJ2-7	11	TRBV27	ASSPYGDYEQY
TRBJ2-1	10	TRBV20-1	SAREWGTEQF
NA	12	TRBV12-3/TRBV12-4	ASIVDRGWETQY
TRBJ1-4	12	TRBV6-5	ASSGLAANEKLF
TRBJ1-4	11	TRBV7-9	ASSSTLRSRLF
TRBJ1-1	11	TRBV29-1	SVEGQGGTEAF
TRBJ2-1	12	TRBV10-3	APLLWGRDNEQF
TRBJ2-7	13	TRBV7-8	ASSAGLTGLYEQY
NA	13	TRBV6-2/TRBV6-3	ASSSIPDSYNEQY
TRBJ1-1	12	TRBV10-2	ASSDDGRKVGAF
TRBJ2-1	14	TRBV5-1	ASSLVGTGAANEQF
TRBJ2-3	14	TRBV6-5	ASSTTGTSPTDTQY
TRBJ1-1	12	TRBV7-9	ASSLETGGTEAF
TRBJ2-1	11	TRBV7-6	ASSPTLGLEQF
TRBJ2-7	12	TRBV4-1	ASSGGASTYEQY
TRBJ1-2	11	TRBV11-3	ASSPGRGYGYT
TRBJ2-5	15	TRBV5-1	ASSWGLAGGIGETQY
NA	11	TRBV12-3/TRBV12-4	ASSSGTTYEQY
TRBJ2-5	11	TRBV10-3	AAGGAPQETQY
TRBJ2-7	12	TRBV24-1	ATSDYGTSEGQY
TRBJ2-5	14	TRBV2	ASNQKTRQGEETQY
TRBJ2-6	13	TRBV9	ASSVRGSGANVLT
NA	11	TRBV5-1	AGSLGREREQY
TRBJ2-1	12	TRBV12-3/TRBV12-4	ASRLAGLYNEQF